This T cell receptor beta chain is from a study of T cell responses to AZD1222 COVID-19 vaccine. General study findings and limits: After two AZD1222 doses, spike-specific TCR breadth and depth rose versus day 0. Donors were largely white British and mainly female; clonal diversity was possibly underestimated.

Looked up from germline, CDR1 is MNHEY and CDR2 is SVGAGI. The V and J ends lost 5 bases and 5 bases, in that order; junction bases with no gene match: 10. The CDR3 contains 15 residues. Of note for this clone: Its specificity is unknown.

Libraries were prepared by immunoSEQ multiplex PCR; TCRdb keeps only in-frame clonotypes and omits some of them. The sample lists about 130,000 clones; 90% to 95% were seen once. Specimen: peripheral blood, collected on day 0 of AZD1222 vaccination. The receptor was derived from an adult in good health. The chain joins TRBV6-5 to TRBJ1-1; 8 bases map to TRBD1. CDR3 sequence: CASSLYTGGTTEAFF. The CDR3 DNA follows: TGTGCCAGCAGTCTCTATACAGGGGGGACTACTGAAGCTTTCTTT.